The 22 T cell receptor beta chains given below trace back to one sample, sequenced in a study of T cell repertoires in cytomegalovirus infection. In TCRdb, the reads were re-called with MiXCR into one record per CDR3 protein. Of under 95,000 distinct CDR3 sequences in the sample, about half were seen once. These receptors have no identified antigens. The sequencing here drew on CD8+ T cells from cultured PBMCs, taken from culture after CMV antigen stimulation. The receptors originated from a human donor in good health (CMV status not recorded). Some clones in this sample may be carry-over from other donors' samples.

The chain employs TRBV20-1 and TRBJ1-6; D call uncertain. The CDR3 has 12 amino acids. V gave up 6 bases and J gave up 3 bases, with 6 bases separating them. The germline gives CDR1 DFQATT, CDR2 SNEGSKA (reference sequence). CDR3 nucleotide sequence: TGCAGTGCCCGTTACTATAATTCACCCCTCCACTTT. Amino acid sequence: CSARYYNSPLHF.

This sequence joins TRBV27 and TRBJ1-6; tentative D call: TRBD1 (6 bases). There are 16 residues in the CDR3. Trimming shortened V by 7 bases and J by 0 bases, and 13 bases separated the two germline ends. CDR1 and CDR2 from the germline V gene are MNHEY and SMNVEV (reference sequence). The CDR3 nucleotides read TGTGCCAGCACCGAGGGGGGCAGCTCCTATAATTCACCCCTCCACTTT. Translation: CASTEGGSSYNSPLHF.

The chain employs TRBV6-1 and TRBJ1-5, with TRBD1 as a possible D gene (5 bases). Germline CDR1 MNHNS, CDR2 SASEGT. The CDR3 sequence is 14 residues long. Between the trimmed V and J ends, which lost 5 bases and 4 bases, there was a span of 12 bases. The CDR3 bases are TGTGCCAGCAGTATGGACACTAAAAATCAGCCCCAGCATTTT. Encoded protein: CASSMDTKNQPQHF.

The sample holds a few counts of this clonotype. Written as DNA, the CDR3 is TGCGCCAGCAGCCAATCAAGCGGGAGGAACAATGAGCAGTTCTTC. This gives the protein CASSQSSGRNNEQFF. V gene TRBV4-3 combines with J gene TRBJ2-1; TRBD2 matches at 9 bases. This CDR3 is built from 15 residues. The J segment lost 5 bases and the V segment lost 2 bases, leaving 4 bases of the junction unmatched. Looked up from germline, CDR1 is LGHNA and CDR2 is YSLEER.

The chain employs TRBV7-3 and TRBJ1-4; no firm D call. The germline V gene has CDR1 SGHTA and CDR2 FQGTGA. The V end was cut by 0 bases, the J end by 7 bases, with 12 bases between. The CDR3 has 15 amino acids. CDR3 residues: CASSLTGRWGEKLFF. The CDR3 bases are TGTGCCAGCAGCTTAACTGGCAGGTGGGGTGAAAAACTGTTTTTT.

This chain uses TRBV5-1 with TRBJ2-7; D remains ambiguous. The CDR3 is 13 residues long. V dropped 4 bases and J dropped 2 bases, with 10 bases sitting between them. Germline values: CDR1 SGHRS, CDR2 YFSETQ. CDR3 region: CASSLSNAYEQYF. CDR3 bases: TGCGCCAGCAGCCTCTCTAACGCCTACGAGCAGTACTTC.

The J gene is TRBJ1-4, the V gene TRBV18; possible D gene TRBD1, 6 bases. Germline loops: CDR1 KGHSH, CDR2 LQKENI. V lost 6 bases and J lost 5, with 13 bases in between. This CDR3 is built from 14 residues. CDR3 protein: CASSPGAGNEKLFF. CDR3 coding DNA: TGTGCCAGCTCGCCAGGGGCGGGAAATGAAAAACTGTTTTTT. Variable domain in full (rest from reference TRBV18 and TRBJ1-4): NAGVMQNPRHLVRRRGQEARLRCSPMKGHSHVYWYRQLPEEGLKFMVYLQKENIIDESGMPKERFSAEFPKEGPSILRIQQVVRGDSAAYFCASSPGAGNEKLFFGSGTQLSVL.

CDR3 DNA: TGCGCCAGCAGCCAGAGGGACGTCACTGAAGCTTTCTTT. Its protein is CASSQRDVTEAFF. The rearrangement joins TRBV4-1 to TRBJ1-1; TRBD1 might be the D (5 bases). Deletions cut 3 bases from V and 4 bases from J, with 9 bases between. The CDR3 is 13 residues long. Germline CDR1 is MGHRA and CDR2 is YSYEKL.

This chain joins TRBV27 and TRBJ2-7, with 8 bases aligning to TRBD1. Germline CDR1 and CDR2: MNHEY and SMNVEV (reference sequence). J gave up 2 bases and V 5 bases, and 8 bases lay outside the gene matches. The CDR3 spans 15 residues. The chain's CDR3 is CASSGQGSDPYEQYF. In DNA form, the CDR3 reads TGTGCCAGCAGTGGACAGGGCTCGGATCCCTACGAGCAGTACTTC.

On this clonotype: An end of the junction does not agree with germline; a read error may underlie this. This chain joins TRBV12-3 or TRBV12-4 and TRBJ2-7; the D gene is possibly TRBD1 (6 bases). This CDR3 is built from 11 residues. The CDR3 is CASSFSEGEFF. In DNA form, the CDR3 reads TGTGCCAGCAGTTTTAGTGAGGGGGAGTTCTTT.

This clonotype was counted a single time. CDR3 sequence: CRDHRGQDLVYEQYF. CDR3 nucleotides: TGCAGAGACCACCGAGGACAGGACTTGGTATACGAGCAGTACTTC. The rearrangement uses TRBV20-1 and TRBJ2-7; 7 bases match TRBD1. The germline CDR1 and CDR2 sequences are DFQATT and SNEGSKA (reference sequence). CDR3 size: 15 residues.

V gene TRBV20-1 combines with J gene TRBJ2-1, with unresolved D. The CDR3 is 15 amino acids. With 0 bases removed from V and 4 bases from J, the gap between germline ends came to 13 bases. The germline gives CDR1 DFQATT, CDR2 SNEGSKA (reference sequence). The CDR3, as DNA: TGCAGTGCTAGAGATCTGGGCGGTGATTACAATGAGCAGTTCTTC. As protein: CSARDLGGDYNEQFF.

This clonotype was picked up a small number of times. The chain couples TRBV7-8 to TRBJ2-7; D not certain. Germline V gives CDR1 SGHVS, CDR2 FQNEAQ. V lost 8 bases, J lost 0 bases, and 2 bases lay in between. The CDR3 is 10 amino acids. The CDR3 DNA sequence: TGTGCCAGCGGCTCCTACGAGCAGTACTTC. Translation: CASGSYEQYF.

The rearrangement joins TRBV3-1 to TRBJ1-1, with TRBD1 as a possible D gene (6 bases). The germline V and J ends were trimmed by 6 bases and 3 bases, with 20 bases remaining between them. CDR1 is LGHDT and CDR2 is YNNKEL in the germline V gene (reference sequence). The length of the CDR3 is 16 residues. The CDR3 DNA follows: TGTGCCAGCAGTCCCCTCCGGGGGCGCATGGACACTGAAGCTTTCTTT. This encodes CASSPLRGRMDTEAFF.

This clonotype was recorded a few times. J is TRBJ2-6 and V is TRBV7-9; possibly TRBD2 for D (7 bases). V was trimmed by 0 bases and J by 2 bases, leaving 11 bases between them. This CDR3 comprises 17 residues. CDR1 is SEHNR, CDR2 FQNEAQ, per germline (reference sequence). The CDR3 DNA reads TGTGCCAGCAGCTTAGCGGGGGGGCAGACTGGGGCCAACGTCCTGACTTTC. This sequence encodes CASSLAGGQTGANVLTF.

The chain links TRBV12-3 or TRBV12-4 to TRBJ1-5; 9 positions agree with TRBD1. Trimming removed 5 bases from V and 7 bases from J; junction bases left unmatched: 3. The CDR3 consists of 13 residues. CDR3 sequence: CASSTGGVQPQHF. The CDR3, as DNA: TGTGCCAGCAGTACAGGGGGCGTCCAGCCCCAGCATTTT.

This chain uses TRBV7-8 with TRBJ2-7; D uncertain. From germline, CDR1 is SGHVS and CDR2 FQNEAQ. The V end lost 2 bases, the J end lost 1 base, and 12 bases lay between the germline ends. This CDR3 contains 15 residues. The DNA of the CDR3 is TGTGCCAGCAGCTTATTGGCCTACCAGTCCTACGAGCAGTACTTC. Its protein product is CASSLLAYQSYEQYF.

This clonotype was picked up one time. The gene calls are TRBV7-8 and TRBJ2-1; D may be TRBD1 (5 bases). The assigned J gene may be wrong: the sequence end matches TRBJ2-7 better. The CDR3 consists of 14 residues. In germline, CDR1 is SGHVS, CDR2 FQNEAQ. The CDR3 nucleotides read TGTGCCAGCAGCTGGCAGGGCCCGGGCAATGAGCAGTACTTC. Its translation is CASSWQGPGNEQYF.

This clonotype was recorded a few times. The genes are TRBV9 and TRBJ1-1; D gene ambiguous. The CDR3 totals 13 residues. Trimming cost V 0 bases and J 3 bases, with 6 bases left between them. The germline V gene has CDR1 SGDLS and CDR2 YYNGEE. The CDR3 nucleotides are TGTGCCAGCAGCGTAGGTGACGACACTGAAGCTTTCTTT. It encodes CASSVGDDTEAFF.

This rearrangement joins TRBV4-2 to TRBJ2-7; 10 positions match TRBD2. This CDR3 contains 16 residues. Trimming cost V 1 base and J 7 bases; bases outside gene matches: 10. The germline V gene encodes CDR1 LGHNA and CDR2 YNFKEQ. CDR3 amino acids: CASSQGSLAGEYEQYF. The CDR3 DNA follows: TGTGCCAGCAGCCAAGGGTCCCTAGCGGGAGAGTATGAGCAGTACTTC.

This clonotype was observed many times. The chain joins TRBV7-6 to TRBJ1-1, with D possibly being TRBD1 (5 bases). Germline CDR1 SGHVS, CDR2 FNYEAQ. This CDR3 contains 14 residues. The ends were cut back, 3 bases at V and 4 bases at J, with 12 bases in the middle. CDR3: CASSLGRGFTEAFF. The CDR3 DNA follows: TGTGCCAGCAGCTTGGGGCGGGGGTTCACTGAAGCTTTCTTT.

In its sample, this clonotype was seen a few times. The gene calls are TRBV7-9 and TRBJ2-5, with 7 bases identical to TRBD1. The CDR3 extends over 14 amino acids. Germline-derived CDR1 and CDR2 are SEHNR and FQNEAQ (reference sequence). V shed 1 base, J shed 2 bases, and the junction held 1 base outside the gene matches. The CDR3: CASSLGQGQETQYF. Written as DNA, the CDR3 is TGTGCCAGCAGCTTAGGACAGGGACAAGAGACCCAGTACTTC.